The present entry profiles one T cell receptor (beta chain) with its context. Its antigen is unknown. One base away there is no much larger clone; base qualities are not given. The immunoSEQ Assay, a bias-controlled multiplex PCR, was used to amplify TCRbeta CDR3 regions from genomic DNA. The paper's data handling went like this. The number of nucleated cells in each sample was estimated from the amplification of reference gene primers within the assay. To quantify the absolute abundance of each unique TCRbeta CDR3 rearrangement, sequence reads were collapsed and filtered. For each sample, productive Simpson clonality was calculated as the square root of Simpson's diversity index over productive rearrangements. TCRdb carries this immuneACCESS record with in-frame sequences only. Its versions omit some clonotypes, under half of them owing to an unresolved V gene in the studies checked, with the rest unexplained. V, J and clone size were drawn from that table, and D and trimming were deduced from the DNA. The sample table holds around 220,000 clones, of which 87% were seen once. The leading ten clones occupy about 6% of the sample.

Participants in the prospective study were aged 18 to 89 years, lived in over 20 United States geographic areas, and enrolled through a virtual design. In the prospective study, cohorts were assigned on the basis of participant-reported clinical history obtained from a screening survey and a study questionnaire. Each participant in the prospective study had whole blood, serum and a nasopharyngeal or oropharyngeal swab collected by mobile phlebotomists. Participants in the prospective study had the option to provide additional blood draws and questionnaires over a 2-month period. Blood samples from the prospective study were shipped frozen or at room temperature prior to DNA extraction. The source of the sample is a study of blood T cell repertoires in COVID-19 (dated by TCRdb to about 2020). Notes on the research overall: Samples from collaborators originated in the United States, Italy and Spain and spanned both the acute and convalescent phases of COVID-19. The material from the prospective study consisted of cDNA or gDNA derived from T cells, B-cell-depleted T cells, or PBMCs. Deeply sampled blood TCRbeta repertoires from subjects exposed to, actively infected with, or recovered from COVID-19 were included in the dataset. The repertoires were made available in a free public database intended to serve as a resource for research on the immune response to SARS-CoV-2. The samples were drawn from the first 160 participants of the ongoing ImmuneRACE study and from 1,254 subjects provided by 6 global collaborators. A de-identified subject ID, COVID-19 status, age in years and sex were almost always included in the sample metadata. HLA class I and class II types, where available, came from metadata supplied by the sample provider rather than from assay-based typing. The full study reports these points: The amount of clinical and demographic metadata varied by source and participant and was provided uncurated.

The specimen sequenced was PBMCs or T cells enriched from blood (not recorded which). The source of this sequence is a woman aged 25 to 39 with acute COVID-19.

The DNA sequence follows: TGTGCCAGCAGTGAATTTGGGGGCATTGGCTACACCTTC. This yields the protein CASSEFGGIGYTF. This chain joins TRBV25-1 to TRBJ1-2, and the D gene may be TRBD1, 6 bases matching. Trimming removed 1 base from V and 7 bases from J, leaving 10 bases between the germline ends. The germline V gene provides CDR1 MGHDK and CDR2 SYGVNS. Spanning cysteine to phenylalanine, the CDR3 consists of 13 amino acids. This entry keeps only the CDR3 DNA: 39 bases, framed from base 1.